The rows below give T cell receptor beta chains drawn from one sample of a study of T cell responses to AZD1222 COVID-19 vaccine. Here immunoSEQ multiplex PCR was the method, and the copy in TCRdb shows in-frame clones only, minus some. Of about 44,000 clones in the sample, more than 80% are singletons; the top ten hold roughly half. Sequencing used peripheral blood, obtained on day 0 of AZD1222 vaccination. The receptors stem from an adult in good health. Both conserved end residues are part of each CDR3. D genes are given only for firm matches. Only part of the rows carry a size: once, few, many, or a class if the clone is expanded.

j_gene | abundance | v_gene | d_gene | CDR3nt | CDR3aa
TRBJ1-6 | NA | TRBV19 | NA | TGTGCCAGTAGTATAGGGCCAGGTATCGGTTCACCCCTCCACTTT | CASSIGPGIGSPLHF
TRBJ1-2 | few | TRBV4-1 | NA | TGCGCCAGCAGCCAAGCCTTCGGCAGGGTGAACTATGGCTACACCTTC | CASSQAFGRVNYGYTF
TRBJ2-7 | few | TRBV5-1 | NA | TGCGCCAGCAGCTTGACAGGATCCTACGAGCAGTACTTC | CASSLTGSYEQYF
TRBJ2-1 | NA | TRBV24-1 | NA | TGTGCCACCGCCTCGGCTGGGGGGCTACCTGAGCAGTTCTTC | CATASAGGLPEQFF
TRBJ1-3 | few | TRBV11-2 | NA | TGTGCCAGCAGCCCCGCAGGGGTCAGTGGAAACACCATATATTTT | CASSPAGVSGNTIYF
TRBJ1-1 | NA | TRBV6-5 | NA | TGTGCCAGCAGTTACTCGGAGGGAGGGACTGAAGCTTTCTTT | CASSYSEGGTEAFF
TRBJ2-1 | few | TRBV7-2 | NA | TGTGCCAGCAGCTTTGGGAGGGGGAACAATGAGCAGTTCTTC | CASSFGRGNNEQFF
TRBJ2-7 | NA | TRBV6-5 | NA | TGTGCCAGCACTTCCCGTGACCCTAGTTACGAGCAGTACTTC | CASTSRDPSYEQYF
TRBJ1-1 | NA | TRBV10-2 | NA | TGCGCCAGCAGTGAATGGGGTACTGAAGCTTTCTTT | CASSEWGTEAFF
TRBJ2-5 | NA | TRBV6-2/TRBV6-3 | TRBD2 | TGTGCCAGCAGTTCCCCCCGACTAGCGGGGATGGAGACCCAGTACTTC | CASSSPRLAGMETQYF
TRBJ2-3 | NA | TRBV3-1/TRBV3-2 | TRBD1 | TGTGCCAGCAGCCAACGTGGACAGGGAACAGATACGCAGTATTTT | CASSQRGQGTDTQYF
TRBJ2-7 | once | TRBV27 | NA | TGTGCCAGCAGTTTTCAGGGCAGGGGGGTCGGCGAGCAGTACTTC | CASSFQGRGVGEQYF
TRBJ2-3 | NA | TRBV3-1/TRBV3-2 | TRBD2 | TGTGCCAGCAGCCAGGCGGGACTAGCGGGGGGCACAGATACGCAGTATTTT | CASSQAGLAGGTDTQYF
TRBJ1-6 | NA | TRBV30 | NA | TGTGCCTGGAGGCGAACACTCTGGGATTCACCCCTCCACTTT | CAWRRTLWDSPLHF
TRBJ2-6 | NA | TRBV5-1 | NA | TGCGCCAGCAGCTTGAAGTTAGTTTGGGACGGGGCCAACGTCCTGACTTTC | CASSLKLVWDGANVLTF
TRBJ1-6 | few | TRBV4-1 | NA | TGCGCCAGCAGCCAAGAAATCGAGAGGCTCCATTCACCCCTCCACTTT | CASSQEIERLHSPLHF
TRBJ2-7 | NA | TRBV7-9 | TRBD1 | TGTGCCAGCAGCAAAGGGGGACAGCACTACGAGCAGTACTTC | CASSKGGQHYEQYF
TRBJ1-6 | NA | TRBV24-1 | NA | TGTGCCACCTCAGTTGGCAAGAGCTCCTATAATTCACCCCTCCACTTT | CATSVGKSSYNSPLHF
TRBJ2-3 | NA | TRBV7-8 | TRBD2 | TGTGCCAGCAGCTTATCCGCGGGACTAGCGAGAATCACAGATACGCAGTATTTT | CASSLSAGLARITDTQYF
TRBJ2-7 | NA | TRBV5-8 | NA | TGTGCCAGCACCATTTGGACTACCGGCTACGAGCAGTACTTC | CASTIWTTGYEQYF
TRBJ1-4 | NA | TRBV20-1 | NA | TGCAGTGCTAGTCGTCAGCCTAATGAAAAACTGTTTTTT | CSASRQPNEKLFF
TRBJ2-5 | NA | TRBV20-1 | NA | TGCAGTGCTAGTGGGGCCGAGGAGACCCAGTACTTC | CSASGAEETQYF
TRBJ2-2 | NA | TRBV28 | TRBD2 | TGTGCCAGCAGTTTAATCTGGCAGGGAGCGGGGCCGATTAACACCGGGGAGCTGTTTTTT | CASSLIWQGAGPINTGELFF
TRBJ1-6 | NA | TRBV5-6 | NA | TGTGCCAGCAGCAGGACAGTAGATAATTCACCCCTCCACTTT | CASSRTVDNSPLHF
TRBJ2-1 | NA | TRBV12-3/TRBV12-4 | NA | TGTGCCAGCAGTTTCAACAGGAACAATGAGCAGTTCTTC | CASSFNRNNEQFF